Here is one TCR beta chain with its context. Original methodology: Estimated nucleated cell counts came from reference gene primer amplification. The protocol was immunoSEQ multiplex PCR, while the TCRdb copy is restricted to in-frame clones and leaves out a portion. V and J calls and clone size are given by that table; D and trimming were obtained from the DNA. The table shows roughly 190,000 clones, with 85% to 90% occurring only once. This entry is derived from a study of blood T cell repertoires in COVID-19. This CDR3 is 12 amino acids long. With 10 bases clipped from V and 4 bases from J, the junction kept 5 bases outside the gene matches. The germline V gene has CDR1 LNHDA and CDR2 SQIVND (reference sequence). The study drew participants aged roughly 18 to 89 years from some 24 US areas.

The V gene is TRBV19, the J gene TRBJ1-2, with 8 bases matching TRBD1. The clonotype was recovered from a woman between 35 and 50 years old in a cohort exposed to, infected with or recovered from COVID-19 (not recorded which). Material: PBMCs or T cells enriched from blood (not recorded which). This chain's CDR3 is CATQGAGYGYTF. CDR3 DNA: TGTGCCACCCAGGGGGCAGGCTATGGCTACACCTTC. Full variable domain (outside the CDR3, taken from reference TRBV19 and TRBJ1-2): DGGITQSPKYLFRKEGQNVTLSCEQNLNHDAMYWYRQDPGQGLRLIYYSQIVNDFQKGDIAEGYSVSREKKESFPLTVTSAQKNPTAFYLCATQGAGYGYTFGSGTRLTVV.